This is a list of T cell receptor beta chains from one sample in a study of shared T cell receptors in the human thymus. Repertoires were generated with immunoSEQ multiplex PCR, while TCRdb's copy carries only in-frame clones and drops some. Of about 660,000 clones listed, around 87% were seen once; the top ten hold 0.0094%. These data were also reused for a study on human thymus T cells.

The source material was thymocytes. The receptors stem from a boy less than two years old with a congenital heart defect. The CDR3 runs from the conserved cysteine through the conserved F or W. D genes are given only for firm matches. Where a row states a size, it is once, few, many or the class of an expanded clone; other rows omit it.

TRBD1	TRBV27	TRBJ1-1	once	TGTGCCAGCAGGCGCTTAACTACTCCGGGACAGTTGAACACTGAAGCTTTCTTT	CASRRLTTPGQLNTEAFF
.	TRBV4-3	TRBJ1-1	.	TGCGCCAGCAGCCAAGGACCCCAGAGGCAAGCGAACACTGAAGCTTTCTTT	CASSQGPQRQANTEAFF
TRBD2	TRBV15	TRBJ2-3	.	TGTGCCACCAGCTCCCTAGAGCGGGGTGGCACAGATACGCAGTATTTT	CATSSLERGGTDTQYF
TRBD1	TRBV6-5	TRBJ1-2	.	TGTGCCAGCAGAACCCTCTTAACAGGGGGCTATGGCTACACCTTC	CASRTLLTGGYGYTF
TRBD1	TRBV7-2	TRBJ2-7	.	TGTGCCAGCGGCGCCGGGACAGGGCTTCACGAGCAGTACTTC	CASGAGTGLHEQYF
.	TRBV30	TRBJ2-3	.	TGTGCCTGGACTAGAGGATTCAGTTCAGATACGCAGTATTTT	CAWTRGFSSDTQYF
.	TRBV6-5	TRBJ1-1	.	TGTGCCAGCAGTTACAAGTACTTTAACACTGAAGCTTTCTTT	CASSYKYFNTEAFF
TRBD2	TRBV14	TRBJ2-1	once	TGTGCCAGCAGCCGGAGACTAGCGGCATACAATGAGCAGTTCTTC	CASSRRLAAYNEQFF
TRBD1	TRBV28	TRBJ1-2	.	TGTGCCAGCAGAGACCGGGACAGGTTCTATGGCTACACCTTC	CASRDRDRFYGYTF
.	TRBV19	TRBJ1-1	.	TGTGCCAGTAGATGGTGGGCGGGGGCTGCGGACACTGAAGCTTTCTTT	CASRWWAGAADTEAFF
TRBD2	TRBV27	TRBJ2-1	.	TGTGCCAGCAGTTTTTCCCTAGCGGGAGAAGTGGATAGTGAGCAGTTCTTC	CASSFSLAGEVDSEQFF
TRBD1	TRBV19	TRBJ2-7	few	TGTGCCAGTAGTTCACACTACAGGGGCGAGCAGTACTTC	CASSSHYRGEQYF
TRBD1	TRBV12-5	TRBJ2-2	.	TGTGCTAGTGGCTCACCAACCCCGGGACAGGGATCCCCCGGGGAGCTGTTTTTT	CASGSPTPGQGSPGELFF
TRBD1	TRBV30	TRBJ1-4	.	TGTGCCTGGAGGGTGGACAGGCATAATGAAAAACTGTTTTTT	CAWRVDRHNEKLFF
.	TRBV28	TRBJ1-3	.	TGTGCCGCGAGGGGGACGGTCGGAAACACCATATATTTT	CAARGTVGNTIYF
TRBD2	TRBV27	TRBJ2-1	.	TGTGCCAGCAGTCTTTTTAGGGTAGCGGGAGATGTCTATGAGCAGTTCTTC	CASSLFRVAGDVYEQFF
TRBD2	TRBV25-1	TRBJ2-2	.	TGTGCCAGCAGTGCAAATACTAGCGGAGACACCGGGGAGCTGTTTTTT	CASSANTSGDTGELFF
.	TRBV10-1	TRBJ2-7	.	TGCGCCAGCAGCTCAGGGCGGTCAAGCCCCTACGAGCAGTACTTC	CASSSGRSSPYEQYF
.	TRBV5-1	TRBJ1-2	.	TGCGCCAGCAGCACAGGGTACGGCTACACCTTC	CASSTGYGYTF
.	TRBV4-3	TRBJ2-7	once	TGCGCCAGCAGCCAAGATAGGGGACGGGAGACCGATGTGGGTCCCTACGAGCAGTACTTC	CASSQDRGRETDVGPYEQYF
.	TRBV25-1	TRBJ2-7	.	TGTGCCAGCAGGTCCAAAAGCGGTTCCTACGAGCAGTACTTC	CASRSKSGSYEQYF
.	TRBV4-1	TRBJ2-1	.	TGCGCCAGCAGCCCCCGGTTCTGTGCAGCGGCATACAATGAGCAGTTCTTC	CASSPRFCAAAYNEQFF
.	TRBV5-6	TRBJ2-6	few	TGTGCCAGCAGCCCCACTGACAGTCCAGGGGCCAACGTCCTGACTTTC	CASSPTDSPGANVLTF
TRBD1	TRBV6-1	TRBJ1-6	.	TGTGCCAGCAGTGAAACCGAGACAGGGGACGGGTCACCCCTCCACTTT	CASSETETGDGSPLHF
TRBD1	TRBV28	TRBJ2-1	few	TGTGCCAGCAGTTTACGGACAGGGGGGCACGACAATGAGCAGTTCTTC	CASSLRTGGHDNEQFF
.	TRBV20-1	TRBJ1-1	few	TGCAGTGGTGGACGGGGGACTGAAGCTTTCTTT	CSGGRGTEAFF
.	TRBV10-3	TRBJ1-3	.	TGTGCCATCAGTGAACTCCCCTTTCCTGGAAACACCATATATTTT	CAISELPFPGNTIYF
.	TRBV7-6	TRBJ1-1	.	TGTGCCAGCAGCCGAGACAGTGGGGGGATGAACACTGAAGCTTTCTTT	CASSRDSGGMNTEAFF
.	TRBV10-3	TRBJ1-4	.	TGTGCCATCAGTGAGGGGGGAGGAAATGAAAAACTGTTTTTT	CAISEGGGNEKLFF
.	TRBV14	TRBJ1-5	.	TGTGCCAGCAGCCAAGATGAGAATCAGCCCCAGCATTTT	CASSQDENQPQHF
.	TRBV19	TRBJ1-5	.	TGTGCCAGTGAGAATTCGAGCAATCAGCCCCAGCATTTT	CASENSSNQPQHF
.	TRBV5-1	TRBJ2-5	.	TGCGCCAGCAGCTTTAGGACCCGGGACAAAGAGACCCAGTACTTC	CASSFRTRDKETQYF
TRBD1	TRBV5-5	TRBJ2-7	.	TGTGCCAGCAGCAGCCGGGACAGGGGCTCCTACGAGCAGTACTTC	CASSSRDRGSYEQYF
TRBD2	TRBV6-1	TRBJ2-1	.	TGTGCCAGCAGTGATCGGGAGTCCGGGACTAGCGGAACCAATGAGCAGTTCTTC	CASSDRESGTSGTNEQFF
.	TRBV29-1	TRBJ2-7	.	TGCAGCGGAGGCCAGGGTTCCTACGAGCAGTACTTC	CSGGQGSYEQYF
TRBD1	TRBV28	TRBJ2-7	.	TGTGCCAGCAGTTTATCCACAGGGGCAATGTGCGAGCAGTACTTC	CASSLSTGAMCEQYF
TRBD1	TRBV4-3	TRBJ2-1	.	TGCGCCAGCAGCCAAGATCCGGGACAGAACAATGAGCAGTTCTTC	CASSQDPGQNNEQFF
.	TRBV19	TRBJ1-5	.	TGTGCCAGCAGGTGGGCGCAAGAAGGGGTTCAGCCCCAGCATTTT	CASRWAQEGVQPQHF
.	TRBV5-6	TRBJ2-5	.	TGTGCCAGCAGCGGGGGGGGCGGGGACGAAGAGACCCAGTACTTC	CASSGGGGDEETQYF
TRBD1	TRBV12-5	TRBJ1-2	.	TGTGCTAGTGGTGAGGACAGGGCAGGAGGCTACACCTTC	CASGEDRAGGYTF
TRBD2	TRBV7-2	TRBJ2-1	.	TGTGCCAGCAGCTTAGCACCGGGACTAGCGGGGGGCGATGAGCAGTTCTTC	CASSLAPGLAGGDEQFF
TRBD1	TRBV5-8	TRBJ2-7	.	TGTGCCAGCAGCTTAACCCGAAAGCGACAGGGTAGGGGCTACGAGCAGTACTTC	CASSLTRKRQGRGYEQYF
.	TRBV4-1	TRBJ2-7	.	TGCGCCAGCAGCCTCCGGACCGGACAGAACTACGAGCAGTACTTC	CASSLRTGQNYEQYF
TRBD1	TRBV5-1	TRBJ1-1	.	TGCGCCAGCAGCTTTGGGACAGCAAATTATATAATGAACACTGAAGCTTTCTTT	CASSFGTANYIMNTEAFF
.	TRBV6-5	TRBJ2-7	.	TGTGCCAGCAGTCCGGTGCAGGGTGGGCCCTACGAGCAGTACTTC	CASSPVQGGPYEQYF
TRBD2	TRBV6-4	TRBJ2-1	.	TGTGCCAGCAGTGGACTAGCAGGCGAGCAGTTCTTC	CASSGLAGEQFF